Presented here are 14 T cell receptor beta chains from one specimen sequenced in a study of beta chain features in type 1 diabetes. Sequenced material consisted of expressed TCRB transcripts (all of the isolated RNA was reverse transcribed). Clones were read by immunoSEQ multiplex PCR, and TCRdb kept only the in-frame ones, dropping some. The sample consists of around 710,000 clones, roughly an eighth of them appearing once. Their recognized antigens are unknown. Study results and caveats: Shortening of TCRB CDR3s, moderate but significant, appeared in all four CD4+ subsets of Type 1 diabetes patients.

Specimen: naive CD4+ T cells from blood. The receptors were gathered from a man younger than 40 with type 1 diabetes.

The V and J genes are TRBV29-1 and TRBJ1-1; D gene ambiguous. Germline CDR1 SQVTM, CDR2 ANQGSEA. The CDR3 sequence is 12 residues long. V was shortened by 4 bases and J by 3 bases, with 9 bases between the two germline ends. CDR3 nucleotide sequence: TGCAGCGTTGGTGGGGAGCACACTGAAGCTTTCTTT. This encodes CSVGGEHTEAFF.

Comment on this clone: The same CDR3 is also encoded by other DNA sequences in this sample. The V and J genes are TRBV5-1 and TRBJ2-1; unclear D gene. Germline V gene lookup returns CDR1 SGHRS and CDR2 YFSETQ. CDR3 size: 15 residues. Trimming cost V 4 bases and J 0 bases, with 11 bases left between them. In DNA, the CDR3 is TGCGCCAGCAGCATAGGAGTCTCCTCCTACAATGAGCAGTTCTTC. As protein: CASSIGVSSYNEQFF.

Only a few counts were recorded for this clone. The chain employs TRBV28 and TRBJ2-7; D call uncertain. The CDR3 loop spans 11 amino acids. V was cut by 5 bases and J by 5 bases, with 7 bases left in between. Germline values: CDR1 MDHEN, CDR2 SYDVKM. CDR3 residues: CASSAPNEQYF. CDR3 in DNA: TGTGCCAGCAGTGCCCCAAACGAGCAGTACTTC.

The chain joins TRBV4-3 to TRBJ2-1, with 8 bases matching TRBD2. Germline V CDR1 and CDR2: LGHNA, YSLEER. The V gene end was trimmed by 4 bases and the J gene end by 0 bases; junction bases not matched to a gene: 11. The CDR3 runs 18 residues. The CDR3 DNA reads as TGCGCCAGCAGCCGGAAACCGGGACTAGGGAGCTCCTACAATGAGCAGTTCTTC. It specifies CASSRKPGLGSSYNEQFF.

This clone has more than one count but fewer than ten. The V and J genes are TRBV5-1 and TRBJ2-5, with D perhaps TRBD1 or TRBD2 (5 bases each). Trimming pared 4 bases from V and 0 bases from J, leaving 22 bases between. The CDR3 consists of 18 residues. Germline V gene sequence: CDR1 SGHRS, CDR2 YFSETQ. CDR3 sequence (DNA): TGCGCCAGCAGCCCGGTACTGGTTCGGGGCTCATACCAAGAGACCCAGTACTTC. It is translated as CASSPVLVRGSYQETQYF. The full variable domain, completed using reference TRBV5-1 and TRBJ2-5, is KAGVTQTPRYLIKTRGQQVTLSCSPISGHRSVSWYQQTPGQGLQFLFEYFSETQRNKGNFPGRFSGRQFSNSRSEMNVSTLELGDSALYLCASSPVLVRGSYQETQYFGPGTRLLVL.

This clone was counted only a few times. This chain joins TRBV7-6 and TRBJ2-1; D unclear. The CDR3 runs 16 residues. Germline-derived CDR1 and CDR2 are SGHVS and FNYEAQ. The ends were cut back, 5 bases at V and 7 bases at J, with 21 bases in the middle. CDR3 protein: CASSPLYSRAKNEQFF. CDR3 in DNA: TGTGCCAGCAGCCCCTTATACTCCCGTGCGAAAAATGAGCAGTTCTTC. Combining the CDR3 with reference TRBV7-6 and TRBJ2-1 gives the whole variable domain GAGVSQSPRYKVTKRGQDVALRCDPISGHVSLYWYRQALGQGPEFLTYFNYEAQQDKSGLPNDRFSAERPEGSISTLTIQRTEQRDSAMYRCASSPLYSRAKNEQFFGPGTRLTVL.

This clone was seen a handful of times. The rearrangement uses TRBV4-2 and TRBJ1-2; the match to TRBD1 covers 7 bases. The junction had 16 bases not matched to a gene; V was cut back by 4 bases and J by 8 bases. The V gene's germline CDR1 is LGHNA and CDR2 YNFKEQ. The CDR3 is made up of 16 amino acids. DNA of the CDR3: TGTGCCAGCAGCCCCAAGGACCCGACAGGGTACGCGGGCTACACCTTC. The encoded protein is CASSPKDPTGYAGYTF.

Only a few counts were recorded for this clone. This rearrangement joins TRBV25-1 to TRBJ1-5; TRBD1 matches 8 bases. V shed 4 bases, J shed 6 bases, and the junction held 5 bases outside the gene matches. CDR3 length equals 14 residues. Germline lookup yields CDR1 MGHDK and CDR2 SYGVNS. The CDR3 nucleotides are TGTGCCAGCAGTGGGACAGGGTCGGGTCAGCCCCAGCATTTT. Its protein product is CASSGTGSGQPQHF.

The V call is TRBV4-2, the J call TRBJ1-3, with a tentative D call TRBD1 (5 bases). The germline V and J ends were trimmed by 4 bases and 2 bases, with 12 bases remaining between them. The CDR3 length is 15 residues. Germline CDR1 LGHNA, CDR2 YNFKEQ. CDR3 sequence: CASSPAGGAGNTIYF. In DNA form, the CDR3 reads TGTGCCAGCAGCCCAGCGGGGGGAGCTGGAAACACCATATATTTT.

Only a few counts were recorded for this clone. The CDR3: CASSLDTGVTDTQYF. The CDR3 coding sequence is TGTGCCAGCAGCTTAGATACGGGGGTGACAGATACGCAGTATTTT. This chain links TRBV7-2 with TRBJ2-3; D possibly corresponds to TRBD2 (6 bases). The CDR3 runs 15 residues. V was shortened by 1 base and J by 3 bases, with 11 bases between the two germline ends. In germline, CDR1 is SGHTA, CDR2 FQGNSA.

CDR3 coding DNA: TGTGCCAGCAGCCAACAGTCGGAGCTGAACACTGAAGCTTTCTTT. Protein product: CASSQQSELNTEAFF. J is TRBJ1-1 and V is TRBV4-2, with D unresolved. CDR3 length: 15 residues. CDR1 is LGHNA and CDR2 is YNFKEQ in the germline V gene. The ends were cut back, 2 bases at V and 0 bases at J, with 10 bases in the middle.

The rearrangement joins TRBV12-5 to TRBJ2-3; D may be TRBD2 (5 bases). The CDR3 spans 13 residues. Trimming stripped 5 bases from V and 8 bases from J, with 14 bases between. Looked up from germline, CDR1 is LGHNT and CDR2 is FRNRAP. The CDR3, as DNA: TGTGCTAGTGGTAGAGGGAAGACGCCTACGCAGTATTTT. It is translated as CASGRGKTPTQYF.

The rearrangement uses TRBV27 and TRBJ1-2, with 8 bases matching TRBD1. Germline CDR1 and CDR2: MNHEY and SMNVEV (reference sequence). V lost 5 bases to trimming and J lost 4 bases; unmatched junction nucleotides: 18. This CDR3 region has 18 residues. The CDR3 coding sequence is TGTGCCAGCAGTCCCTCAGGGGGCGCTGGACTTTACCCCTATGGCTACACCTTC. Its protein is CASSPSGGAGLYPYGYTF.

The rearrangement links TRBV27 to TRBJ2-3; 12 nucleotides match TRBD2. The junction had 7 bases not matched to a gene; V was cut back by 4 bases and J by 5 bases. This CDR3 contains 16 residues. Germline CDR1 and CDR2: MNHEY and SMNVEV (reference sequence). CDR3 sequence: CASSWSSGGAGDTQYF. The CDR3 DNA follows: TGTGCCAGCAGTTGGTCTAGCGGGGGGGCTGGAGATACGCAGTATTTT.